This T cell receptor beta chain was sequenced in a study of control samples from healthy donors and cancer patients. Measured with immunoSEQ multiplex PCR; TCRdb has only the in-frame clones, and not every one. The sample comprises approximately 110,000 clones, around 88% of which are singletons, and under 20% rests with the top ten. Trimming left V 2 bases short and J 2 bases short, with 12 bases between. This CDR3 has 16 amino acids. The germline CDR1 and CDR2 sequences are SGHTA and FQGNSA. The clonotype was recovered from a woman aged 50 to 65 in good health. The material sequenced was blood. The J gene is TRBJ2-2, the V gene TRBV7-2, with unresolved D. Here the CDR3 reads CASSLIPLGNTGELFF. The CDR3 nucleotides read TGTGCCAGCAGCTTAATCCCCCTTGGAAACACCGGGGAGCTGTTTTTT.